These 20 T cell receptor beta chains share one sample of origin, sequenced in a study of cytomegalovirus exposure and HLA in healthy donors. The study ran its PCR with 60 Vbeta and 13 Jbeta primers. Profiling relied on immunoSEQ multiplex PCR, and the TCRdb table lists in-frame clones only, not all of them. The profile shows hundreds of thousands of clones, 82% of them singletons. The sequenced material came from PBMCs. All receptors derive from a man aged 35-49 years in good health and CMV-seropositive.

The chain combines TRBV7-9 with TRBJ1-2; D ambiguous. Germline CDR1 is SEHNR and CDR2 is FQNEAQ (reference sequence). Trimming removed 6 bases from V and 0 bases from J, with 8 bases in between. This CDR3 region has 13 residues. Here the CDR3 DNA reads TGTGCCAGCAGGGGCGTAACTAACTATGGCTACACCTTC. Amino acids: CASRGVTNYGYTF.

The chain carries TRBV6-1 and TRBJ2-3, with TRBD2 identical over 9 bases. CDR1 and CDR2 (germline): MNHNS, SASEGT. The CDR3 length is 15 residues. V trimming: 4 bases; J trimming: 6 bases; junction bases outside the gene matches: 8. The CDR3 DNA is TGTGCCAGCAGTGGGGTAGCGGGGGCCTCGGATACGCAGTATTTT. Its translation: CASSGVAGASDTQYF.

The rearrangement joins TRBV7-3 to TRBJ2-1; the match to TRBD1 covers 9 bases. Germline CDR1 reads SGHTA; CDR2 reads FQGTGA. V lost 5 bases to trimming and J lost 3 bases; unmatched junction nucleotides: 8. This CDR3 is built from 16 residues. The CDR3 sequence is CASSPLQGAVYNEQFF. CDR3 in DNA: TGTGCCAGCAGCCCTCTACAGGGGGCGGTCTACAATGAGCAGTTCTTC.

The chain joins TRBV6-5 to TRBJ2-1; 7 positions agree with TRBD2. Trimming cost V 6 bases and J 3 bases; bases outside gene matches: 5. Germline-derived CDR1 and CDR2 are MNHEY and SVGAGI. The CDR3 loop spans 14 amino acids. The DNA of the CDR3 is TGTGCCAGCAGCCCAGCTAGCGGCTACAATGAGCAGTTCTTC. This codes for CASSPASGYNEQFF.

The rearrangement uses TRBV5-1 and TRBJ2-1; D perhaps matches TRBD2 (6 bases). Deletions cut 4 bases from V and 3 bases from J, with 17 bases between. Germline values: CDR1 SGHRS, CDR2 YFSETQ. The CDR3 has 16 amino acids. CDR3 protein: CASSLGLTRVYNEQFF. CDR3 sequence (DNA): TGCGCCAGCAGCCTAGGACTAACTAGGGTCTACAATGAGCAGTTCTTC. The variable domain in full, with the rest retrieved from reference TRBV5-1 and TRBJ2-1, is KAGVTQTPRYLIKTRGQQVTLSCSPISGHRSVSWYQQTPGQGLQFLFEYFSETQRNKGNFPGRFSGRQFSNSRSEMNVSTLELGDSALYLCASSLGLTRVYNEQFFGPGTRLTVL.

This clone came up a few times. The J gene is TRBJ1-1, the V gene TRBV27; the D gene is possibly TRBD1 (5 bases). Trimming removed 6 bases from V and 0 bases from J, with 11 bases in between. The CDR3 spans 14 residues. Germline CDR1 and CDR2: MNHEY and SMNVEV (reference sequence). The CDR3 DNA reads as TGTGCCAGCAGGGAGGGACCAATGAACACTGAAGCTTTCTTT. It translates to CASREGPMNTEAFF.

V is TRBV6-1 and J is TRBJ1-4, with a tentative D call TRBD1 (5 bases). Trimming took 4 bases from V and 5 from J, leaving 8 bases between them. The V gene's germline CDR1 is MNHNS and CDR2 SASEGT. The CDR3 consists of 13 residues. This chain's CDR3 is CASSAGNNEKLFF. The DNA for the CDR3 is TGTGCCAGCAGTGCAGGGAACAATGAAAAACTGTTTTTT.

This chain connects TRBV10-3 to TRBJ1-1, with 8 positions matching TRBD1. CDR1 is ENHRY, CDR2 SYGVKD, per germline. The length of the CDR3 is 16 residues. V lost 5 bases and J lost 0; bases outside the gene matches: 8. The CDR3 protein is CAISPRTGQLNTEAFF. The DNA of the CDR3 is TGTGCCATCAGTCCTCGGACAGGGCAGTTGAACACTGAAGCTTTCTTT.

The chain is built from TRBV11-3 and TRBJ2-1; possibly TRBD2 for D (5 bases). Germline V gives CDR1 SGHNT, CDR2 YENEEA. The V end lost 7 bases, the J end lost 6 bases, and 7 bases lay between the germline ends. CDR3 size: 11 residues. The CDR3 DNA reads TGTGCCAGCACGGGGTTCAATGAGCAGTTCTTC. This gives the protein CASTGFNEQFF.

V gene TRBV7-9 combines with J gene TRBJ2-2, with a weak D call TRBD1 (5 bases). Trimming took off 1 base at V and 4 bases at J, with 13 bases between the two ends. Per germline, CDR1 SEHNR and CDR2 FQNEAQ (reference sequence). CDR3 length equals 16 residues. The CDR3 here is CASSLVAGSGTGELFF. The CDR3 DNA reads TGTGCCAGCAGCTTAGTGGCAGGGTCTGGCACCGGGGAGCTGTTTTTT.

V is TRBV6-1 and J is TRBJ1-2, with 7 bases matching TRBD1. The germline CDR1 and CDR2 sequences are MNHNS and SASEGT. Trimming took 3 bases from V and 1 from J; bases not matched to a gene: 2. The length of the CDR3 is 14 residues. The CDR3 nucleotides read TGTGCCAGCAGTGAGGGACAGTTTAACTATGGCTACACCTTC. As protein: CASSEGQFNYGYTF.

V and J are TRBV27 and TRBJ1-1; the match to TRBD1 covers 9 bases. The junction had 7 bases not matched to a gene; V was cut back by 2 bases and J by 6 bases. The CDR3 contains 15 residues. Germline V gene data show CDR1 as MNHEY and CDR2 as SMNVEV (reference sequence). The CDR3 spells CASSLPGTGRAEAFF. CDR3 bases: TGTGCCAGCAGTTTACCTGGGACAGGGCGGGCTGAAGCTTTCTTT.

The rearrangement joins TRBV4-1 to TRBJ2-1, with a possible D match to TRBD2 (6 bases). Trimming removed 1 base at V and 6 bases at J, with 13 bases between. The germline V gene encodes CDR1 MGHRA and CDR2 YSYEKL. This CDR3 has 15 amino acids. The CDR3 is CASSQVSTRSNEQFF. The CDR3 DNA sequence: TGCGCCAGCAGCCAAGTGTCGACTAGGTCCAATGAGCAGTTCTTC.

This clone turned up a few times. Other DNA sequences of this sample code for an identical CDR3. This chain links TRBV7-9 with TRBJ2-1; 10 positions match TRBD2. The CDR3 sequence is 15 residues long. Losses at the gene ends were 4 bases for V and 3 bases for J; bases not matched to a gene: 3. Germline V gene data show CDR1 as SEHNR and CDR2 as FQNEAQ (reference sequence). CDR3 sequence reads: CASSSSGRNYNEQFF. DNA of the CDR3: TGTGCCAGCAGCTCTAGCGGGAGAAACTACAATGAGCAGTTCTTC.

The chain is built from TRBV30 and TRBJ1-2; no reliable D call. Germline lookup yields CDR1 GTSNPN and CDR2 SVGIG (reference sequence). CDR3 length: 12 residues. V lost 0 bases to trimming and J lost 7 bases, with 9 bases between them. The DNA of the CDR3 is TGTGCCTGGAGTGTACGAGGACTTGGCTACACCTTC. Its translation: CAWSVRGLGYTF.

The chain links TRBV25-1 to TRBJ1-2, with TRBD1 matching over 7 bases. CDR3 length equals 16 residues. CDR1 is MGHDK and CDR2 is SYGVNS in the germline V gene. V dropped 1 base and J dropped 6; count of bases not matched to a gene: 11. CDR3 DNA sequence: TGTGCCAGCAGTGAATTTGGGACAGCCGCAGTGGATGGCTACACCTTC. Translation: CASSEFGTAAVDGYTF.

The CDR3 is CASRPGSYGAFF. CDR3 sequence (DNA): TGTGCCAGTAGACCAGGGTCCTACGGAGCTTTCTTT. This chain joins TRBV19 and TRBJ1-1, with a possible D match to TRBD1 (5 bases). This CDR3 region has 12 residues. CDR1 and CDR2 (germline): LNHDA, SQIVND (reference sequence). V lost 6 bases to trimming and J lost 10 bases, with 15 bases between them.

The chain combines TRBV12-5 with TRBJ1-5; 7 bases map to TRBD1. Germline V gene sequence: CDR1 LGHNT, CDR2 FRNRAP. This CDR3 contains 17 residues. Trimming took 1 base from V and 0 from J; bases not matched to a gene: 6. Here the CDR3 reads CASGLGQGVGSNQPQHF. CDR3 sequence (DNA): TGTGCTAGTGGTTTGGGACAGGGCGTGGGTAGCAATCAGCCCCAGCATTTT.

On this clone itself: The sample contains more than one DNA sequence encoding this CDR3. The V gene is TRBV27, the J gene TRBJ2-3, with 7 bases matching TRBD2. Trimming cost V 5 bases and J 0 bases; bases outside gene matches: 2. CDR3 length: 14 amino acids. Germline-derived CDR1 and CDR2 are MNHEY and SMNVEV (reference sequence). CDR3 in amino acids: CASSSGTSTDTQYF. CDR3 sequence (DNA): TGTGCCAGCAGTAGCGGGACTAGCACAGATACGCAGTATTTT.

The genes are TRBV5-1 and TRBJ2-7, with D possibly TRBD2 on 6 matching bases. The V and J ends lost 9 bases and 0 bases respectively, with 13 bases between them. This CDR3 has 13 residues. Per the germline V gene, CDR1 is SGHRS and CDR2 is YFSETQ. CDR3 sequence: CATLARSSYEQYV. Here the CDR3 DNA reads TGCGCCACCCTAGCGAGGAGCTCCTACGAGCAGTACGTC.